The 4 T cell receptor beta chains below were found in one sample sequenced in a study of cytomegalovirus exposure and HLA in healthy donors. This PCR relied on a set of 60 Vbeta primers and 13 Jbeta primers. Using immunoSEQ multiplex PCR, the repertoire was profiled, and TCRdb retains in-frame clones only, with some absent. The sample lists around 100,000 clones, 67% occurring once. The specimen was PBMCs. Every receptor here comes from a young man in good health and CMV-seropositive.

This chain joins TRBV19 and TRBJ1-1; 9 bases map to TRBD1. The CDR3 is 14 residues long. Germline CDR1 LNHDA, CDR2 SQIVND (reference sequence). V trimming: 4 bases; J trimming: 1 base; junction bases outside the gene matches: 1. CDR3 in amino acids: CASSTDRGNTEAFF. The CDR3, as DNA: TGTGCCAGTAGTACGGACAGGGGGAACACTGAAGCTTTCTTT.

The genes are TRBV25-1 and TRBJ1-6; D may be TRBD1 (6 bases). CDR3 length equals 18 residues. The V and J ends lost 2 bases and 3 bases respectively, with 17 bases between them. Germline V gene data show CDR1 as MGHDK and CDR2 as SYGVNS. The CDR3 loop reads CASSENSLTTGYNSPLHF. Here the CDR3 DNA reads TGTGCCAGCAGTGAAAATTCTCTCACGACAGGCTATAATTCACCCCTCCACTTT.

The chain employs TRBV6-5 and TRBJ1-1; perhaps TRBD1 as D (6 bases). This CDR3 has 12 amino acids. V was trimmed by 7 bases and J by 4 bases, leaving 10 bases between them. Germline loops: CDR1 MNHEY, CDR2 SVGAGI. The CDR3 here is CASNKGGTEAFF. The DNA of the CDR3 is TGTGCCAGCAATAAAGGGGGCACTGAAGCTTTCTTT.

V and J are TRBV10-1 and TRBJ1-1, with no clear D. This CDR3 has 13 residues. From germline, CDR1 is WNHNN and CDR2 SYGVQD (reference sequence). Trimming stripped 5 bases from V and 0 bases from J, with 7 bases between. CDR3 nucleotide sequence: TGCGCCAGCAGTCGGGAGATGAACACTGAAGCTTTCTTT. Its translation is CASSREMNTEAFF.